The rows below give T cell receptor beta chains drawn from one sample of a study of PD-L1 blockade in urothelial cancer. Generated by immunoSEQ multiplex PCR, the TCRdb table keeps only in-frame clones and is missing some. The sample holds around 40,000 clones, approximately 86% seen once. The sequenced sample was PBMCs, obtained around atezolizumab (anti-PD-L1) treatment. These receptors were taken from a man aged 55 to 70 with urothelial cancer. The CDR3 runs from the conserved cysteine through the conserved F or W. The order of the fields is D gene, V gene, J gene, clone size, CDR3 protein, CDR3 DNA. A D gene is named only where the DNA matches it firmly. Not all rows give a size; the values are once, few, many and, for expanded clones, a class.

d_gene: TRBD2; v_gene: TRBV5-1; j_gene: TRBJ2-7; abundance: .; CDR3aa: CASSFTSGTNSYEQYF; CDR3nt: TGCGCCAGCAGCTTTACTAGCGGGACTAACTCCTACGAGCAGTACTTC
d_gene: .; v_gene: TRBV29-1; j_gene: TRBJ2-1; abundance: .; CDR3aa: CSVAGSDNEQFF; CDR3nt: TGCAGCGTTGCCGGGAGTGACAATGAGCAGTTCTTC
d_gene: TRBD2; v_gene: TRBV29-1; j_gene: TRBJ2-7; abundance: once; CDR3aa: CSVEHGRGREGLEQYF; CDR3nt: TGCAGCGTTGAACATGGCCGGGGCAGGGAGGGTCTCGAGCAGTACTTC
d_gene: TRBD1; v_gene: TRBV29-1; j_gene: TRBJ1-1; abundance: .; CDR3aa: CSVRQGADPRGTEAFF; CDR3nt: TGCAGCGTTCGACAGGGGGCGGATCCACGGGGCACTGAAGCTTTCTTT
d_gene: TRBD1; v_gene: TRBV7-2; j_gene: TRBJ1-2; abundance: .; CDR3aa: CASSTGQGQANYGYTF; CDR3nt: TGTGCCAGCAGCACCGGACAGGGCCAAGCTAACTATGGCTACACCTTC
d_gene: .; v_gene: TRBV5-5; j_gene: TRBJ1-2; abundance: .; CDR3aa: CASNLLGARNGYTF; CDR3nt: TGTGCCAGCAACCTTTTAGGGGCCAGGAATGGCTACACCTTC
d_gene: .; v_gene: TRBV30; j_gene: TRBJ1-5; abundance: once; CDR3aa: CAWSAPDSQPQHF; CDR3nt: TGTGCCTGGAGTGCACCCGACAGTCAGCCCCAGCATTTT
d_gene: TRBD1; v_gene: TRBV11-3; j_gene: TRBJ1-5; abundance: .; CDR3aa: CASSLGPDRGLFQPQHF; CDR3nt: TGTGCCAGCAGCTTAGGGCCCGACAGGGGGCTTTTCCAGCCCCAGCATTTT
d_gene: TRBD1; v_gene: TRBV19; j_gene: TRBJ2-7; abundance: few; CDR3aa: CASAPGQGVEQYF; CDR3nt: TGTGCCAGCGCTCCGGGACAGGGGGTCGAGCAGTACTTC
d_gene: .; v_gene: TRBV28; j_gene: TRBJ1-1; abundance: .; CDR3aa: CASTAPLRTEAFF; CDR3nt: TGTGCCAGCACCGCGCCTCTACGCACTGAAGCTTTCTTT
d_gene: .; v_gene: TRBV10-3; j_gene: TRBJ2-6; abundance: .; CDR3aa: CAISDGGSGANVLTF; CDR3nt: TGTGCCATCAGTGACGGGGGATCTGGGGCCAACGTCCTGACTTTC
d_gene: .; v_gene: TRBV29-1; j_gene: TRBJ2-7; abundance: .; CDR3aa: CSVLGARGGEQYF; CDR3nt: TGCAGCGTACTGGGGGCCAGGGGAGGGGAGCAGTACTTC
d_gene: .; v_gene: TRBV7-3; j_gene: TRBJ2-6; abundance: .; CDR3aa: CASSPLGQVHSGANVLTF; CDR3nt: TGTGCCAGCAGCCCGTTGGGACAAGTGCACTCTGGGGCCAACGTCCTGACTTTC
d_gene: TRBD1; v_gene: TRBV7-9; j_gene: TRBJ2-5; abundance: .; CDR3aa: CASSQGTGQETQYF; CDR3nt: TGTGCCAGCAGCCAGGGGACAGGACAAGAGACCCAGTACTTC
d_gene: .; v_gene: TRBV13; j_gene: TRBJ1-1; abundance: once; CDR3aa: CASSPRVEGRGGYLILYGGEAFF; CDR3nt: TGTGCCAGCAGCCCAAGGGTGGAGGGGAGGGGTGGTTATCTTATCCTATATGGCGGTGAAGCTTTCTTT
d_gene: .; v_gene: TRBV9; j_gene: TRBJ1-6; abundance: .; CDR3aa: CASSGAGSPLHF; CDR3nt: TGTGCCAGCAGCGGGGCGGGGTCACCCCTCCACTTT
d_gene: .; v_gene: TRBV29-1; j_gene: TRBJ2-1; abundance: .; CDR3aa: CSVETSWDNEQFF; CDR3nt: TGCAGCGTTGAAACTAGTTGGGACAATGAGCAGTTCTTC
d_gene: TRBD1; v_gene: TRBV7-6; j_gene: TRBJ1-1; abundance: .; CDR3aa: CASSLGTAGGITEAFF; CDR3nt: TGTGCCAGCAGCTTAGGAACGGCAGGGGGCATCACTGAAGCTTTCTTT
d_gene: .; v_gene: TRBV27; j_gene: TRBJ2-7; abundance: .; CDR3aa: CASSLGAGSYEQYF; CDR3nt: TGTGCCAGCAGTTTAGGCGCGGGCTCCTACGAGCAGTACTTC
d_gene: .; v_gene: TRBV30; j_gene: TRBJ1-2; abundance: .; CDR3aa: CAWSVRSGEGGYTF; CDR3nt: TGTGCCTGGAGTGTACGCTCGGGGGAAGGGGGCTACACCTTC
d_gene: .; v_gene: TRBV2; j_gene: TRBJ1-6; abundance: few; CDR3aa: CASIQGSYNSPLHF; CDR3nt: TGTGCCAGCATCCAGGGTTCCTATAATTCACCCCTCCACTTT
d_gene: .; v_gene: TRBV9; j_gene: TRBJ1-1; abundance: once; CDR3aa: CASSVAMDLNTEAFF; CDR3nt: TGTGCCAGCAGCGTAGCTATGGACTTGAACACTGAAGCTTTCTTT
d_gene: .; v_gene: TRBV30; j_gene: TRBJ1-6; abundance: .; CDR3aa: CAWSPSPNSPLHF; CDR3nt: TGTGCCTGGAGCCCCTCCCCTAATTCACCCCTCCACTTT
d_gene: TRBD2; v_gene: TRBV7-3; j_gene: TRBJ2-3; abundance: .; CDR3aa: CASARLAGGITDTQYF; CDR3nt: TGTGCCAGCGCAAGGCTCGCGGGGGGTATCACAGATACGCAGTATTTT
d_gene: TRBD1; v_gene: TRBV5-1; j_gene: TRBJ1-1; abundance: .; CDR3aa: CASSPGTGSNTEAFF; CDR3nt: TGCGCCAGCAGTCCCGGGACAGGGTCGAACACTGAAGCTTTCTTT
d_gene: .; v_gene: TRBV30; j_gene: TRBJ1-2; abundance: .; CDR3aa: CAWNDDSNGYTF; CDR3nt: TGTGCCTGGAACGACGACAGTAATGGCTACACCTTC
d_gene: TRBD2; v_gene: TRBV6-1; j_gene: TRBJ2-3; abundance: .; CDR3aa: CASRTGLGPDTQYF; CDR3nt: TGTGCCAGCAGAACCGGACTAGGCCCAGATACGCAGTATTTT
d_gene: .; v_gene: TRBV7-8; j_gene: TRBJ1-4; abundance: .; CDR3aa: CASSLGSVQGNEKLFF; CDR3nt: TGTGCCAGCAGCTTAGGTTCGGTACAGGGAAATGAAAAACTGTTTTTT
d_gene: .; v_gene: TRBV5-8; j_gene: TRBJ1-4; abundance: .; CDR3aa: CASRGRQVLNEKLFF; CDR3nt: TGTGCCAGCAGAGGACGACAGGTCCTTAATGAAAAACTGTTTTTT
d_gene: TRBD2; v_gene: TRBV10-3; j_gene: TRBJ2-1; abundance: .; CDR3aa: CAILGGSSYNEQFF; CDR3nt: TGTGCCATCTTGGGCGGGAGCTCCTACAATGAGCAGTTCTTC
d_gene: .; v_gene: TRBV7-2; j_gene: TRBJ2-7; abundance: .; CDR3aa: CASSFGPGLLSYEQYF; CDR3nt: TGTGCCAGCAGCTTCGGCCCAGGACTCCTATCCTACGAGCAGTACTTC
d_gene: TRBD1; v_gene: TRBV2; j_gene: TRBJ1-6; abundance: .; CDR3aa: CASSLGQDNSPLHF; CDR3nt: TGTGCCAGCAGTCTAGGACAGGATAATTCACCCCTCCACTTT
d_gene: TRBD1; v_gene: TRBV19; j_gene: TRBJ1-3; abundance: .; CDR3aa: CASSPWDSSGNTIYF; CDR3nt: TGTGCCAGTAGTCCCTGGGACAGCTCTGGAAACACCATATATTTT
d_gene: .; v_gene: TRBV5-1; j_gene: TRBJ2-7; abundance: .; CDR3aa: CASSWGVEQYF; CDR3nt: TGCGCCAGCAGCTGGGGGGTCGAGCAGTACTTC
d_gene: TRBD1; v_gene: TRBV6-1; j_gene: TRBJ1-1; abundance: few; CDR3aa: CATNRGDTEAFF; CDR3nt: TGTGCCACCAACAGGGGTGACACTGAAGCTTTCTTT
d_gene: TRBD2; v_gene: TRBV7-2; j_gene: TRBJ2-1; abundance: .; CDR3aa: CASSSLRASGGGEQFF; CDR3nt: TGTGCCAGCAGCTCACTCCGGGCTAGCGGGGGCGGGGAGCAGTTCTTC
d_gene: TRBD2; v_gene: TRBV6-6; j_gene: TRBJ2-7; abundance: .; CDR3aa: CASSNLAGGDSYEQYF; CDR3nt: TGTGCCAGCAGCAACTTAGCGGGAGGTGACTCCTACGAGCAGTACTTC